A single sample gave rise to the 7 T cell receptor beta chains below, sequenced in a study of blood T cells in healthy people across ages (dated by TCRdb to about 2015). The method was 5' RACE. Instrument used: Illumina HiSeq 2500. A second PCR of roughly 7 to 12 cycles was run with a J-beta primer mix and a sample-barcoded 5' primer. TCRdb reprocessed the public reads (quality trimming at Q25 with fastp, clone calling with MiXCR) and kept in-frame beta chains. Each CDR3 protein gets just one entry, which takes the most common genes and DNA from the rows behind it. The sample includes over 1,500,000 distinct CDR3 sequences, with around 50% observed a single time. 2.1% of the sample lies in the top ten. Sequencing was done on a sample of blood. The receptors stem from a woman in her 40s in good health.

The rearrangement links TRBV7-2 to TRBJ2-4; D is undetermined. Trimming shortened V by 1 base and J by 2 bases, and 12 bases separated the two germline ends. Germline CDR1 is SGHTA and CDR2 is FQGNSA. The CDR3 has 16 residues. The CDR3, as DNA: TGTGCCAGCAGCTTAGGTGTCAGGCGAACCAAAAACATTCAGTACTTC. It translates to CASSLGVRRTKNIQYF.

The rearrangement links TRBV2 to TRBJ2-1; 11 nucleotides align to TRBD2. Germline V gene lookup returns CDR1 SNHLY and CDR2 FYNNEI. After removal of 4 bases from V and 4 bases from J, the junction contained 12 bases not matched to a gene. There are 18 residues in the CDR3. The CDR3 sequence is CASSASSGGSVFYNEQFF. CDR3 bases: TGTGCCAGCAGTGCCTCTAGCGGGGGGTCCGTTTTTTACAATGAGCAGTTCTTC.

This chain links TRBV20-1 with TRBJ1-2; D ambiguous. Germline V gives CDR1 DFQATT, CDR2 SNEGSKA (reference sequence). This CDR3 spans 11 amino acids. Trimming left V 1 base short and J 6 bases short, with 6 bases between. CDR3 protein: CSARVTDGYTF. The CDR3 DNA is TGCAGTGCTAGAGTAACCGATGGCTACACCTTC.

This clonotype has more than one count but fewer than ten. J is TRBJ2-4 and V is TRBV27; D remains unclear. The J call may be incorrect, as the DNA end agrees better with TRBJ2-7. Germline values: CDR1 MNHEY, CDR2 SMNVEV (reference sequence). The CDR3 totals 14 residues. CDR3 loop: CASSLSESRNEQYF. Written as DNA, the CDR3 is TGTGCCAGCAGTTTATCAGAGAGCCGAAACGAGCAGTACTTC.

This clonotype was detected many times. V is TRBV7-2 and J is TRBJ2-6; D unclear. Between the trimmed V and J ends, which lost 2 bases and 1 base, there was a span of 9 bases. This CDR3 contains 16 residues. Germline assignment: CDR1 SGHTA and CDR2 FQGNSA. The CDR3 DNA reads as TGTGCCAGCAGCTTAAATCGTGGATCTGGGGCCAACGTCCTGACTTTC. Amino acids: CASSLNRGSGANVLTF. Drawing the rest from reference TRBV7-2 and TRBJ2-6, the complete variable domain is GAGVSQSPSNKVTEKGKDVELRCDPISGHTALYWYRQSLGQGLEFLIYFQGNSAPDKSGLPSDRFSAERTGGSVSTLTIQRTQQEDSAVYLCASSLNRGSGANVLTFGAGSRLTVL.

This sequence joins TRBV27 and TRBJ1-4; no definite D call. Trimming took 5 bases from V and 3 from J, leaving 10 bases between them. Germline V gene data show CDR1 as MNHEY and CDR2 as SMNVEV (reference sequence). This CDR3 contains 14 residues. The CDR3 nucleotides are TGTGCCAGCAGTCCCCATGGTCCTAATGAAAAACTGTTTTTT. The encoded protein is CASSPHGPNEKLFF.

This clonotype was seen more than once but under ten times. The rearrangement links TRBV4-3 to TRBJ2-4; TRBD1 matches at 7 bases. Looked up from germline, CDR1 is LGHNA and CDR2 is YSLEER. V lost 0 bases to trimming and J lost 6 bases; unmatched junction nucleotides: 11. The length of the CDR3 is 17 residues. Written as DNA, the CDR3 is TGCGCCAGCAGCCAAGATCTCATCAGGGGACAGACAAACATTCAGTACTTC. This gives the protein CASSQDLIRGQTNIQYF.